This TCR beta chain was identified during a study of blood T cell repertoires in COVID-19. Study context: Both acute and convalescent COVID-19 samples were obtained from the United States, Italy and Spain.

Each participant's cohort was designated according to participant-reported clinical history. Recovered Cohort 3 donors showed two negative PCRs, clearance, or symptom resolution. Germline lookup yields CDR1 MDHEN and CDR2 SYDVKM. V was clipped by 4 bases and J by 10 bases; unmatched bases: 8. There are 13 residues in the CDR3. The assay was immunoSEQ multiplex PCR, and TCRdb's table has in-frame clones only and misses some. The sample records some 320,000 clones, 75% to 90% being singletons. This clonotype was obtained from a man aged 60 to 69 who had recovered from COVID-19. Sequenced input: PBMCs or T cells enriched from blood (not recorded which). The chain is built from TRBV28 and TRBJ2-7, with TRBD1 matching 9 bases. CDR3: CASSSGTGLEQYF. In DNA, the CDR3 is TGTGCCAGCAGTTCCGGGACAGGGTTGGAACAGTACTTC. Combining the CDR3 with reference TRBV28 and TRBJ2-7 gives the whole variable domain DVKVTQSSRYLVKRTGEKVFLECVQDMDHENMFWYRQDPGLGLRLIYFSYDVKMKEKGDIPEGYSVSREKKERFSLILESASTNQTSMYLCASSSGTGLEQYFGPGTRLTVT.